Listed below are T cell receptor beta chains from one sample, sequenced in a study of T cell responses to AZD1222 COVID-19 vaccine. Profiling relied on immunoSEQ multiplex PCR, and the TCRdb table lists in-frame clones only, not all of them. The sample records about 55,000 clones, 84% being singletons. Sequenced here: peripheral blood, sampled on day 0 of AZD1222 vaccination. The receptors were gathered from an adult in good health. Both conserved end residues are part of each CDR3. Each record gives: V gene, clone size, D gene, J gene, CDR3 protein, CDR3 DNA. The D gene is left open where the match is weak. Clone size is given for some rows only: seen once, a few or many times, or a class if the clone is expanded.

V: TRBV19
size: once
D: .
J: TRBJ1-1
CDR3: CASRSWSDTEAFF
DNA: TGTGCCAGTAGGAGTTGGTCAGATACTGAAGCTTTCTTT

V: TRBV6-1
size: once
D: .
J: TRBJ1-1
CDR3: CASQDGQNTEAFF
DNA: TGTGCCAGTCAGGACGGTCAGAACACTGAAGCTTTCTTT

V: TRBV7-9
size: .
D: TRBD2
J: TRBJ2-1
CDR3: CASSLVTSGSNEQFF
DNA: TGTGCCAGCAGCTTAGTGACTAGCGGGAGCAATGAGCAGTTCTTC

V: TRBV19
size: .
D: TRBD2
J: TRBJ2-1
CDR3: CASSVTSGFEGNEQFF
DNA: TGTGCCAGTAGTGTGACTAGCGGGTTTGAAGGCAATGAGCAGTTCTTC

V: TRBV11-3
size: .
D: TRBD1
J: TRBJ1-2
CDR3: CASSIRDSGLNYGYTF
DNA: TGTGCCAGCAGCATACGGGACAGCGGTCTTAACTATGGCTACACCTTC

V: TRBV10-1
size: .
D: .
J: TRBJ1-1
CDR3: CASSESLYTEAFF
DNA: TGCGCCAGCAGTGAGTCCCTTTACACTGAAGCTTTCTTT

V: TRBV13
size: .
D: TRBD1
J: TRBJ2-1
CDR3: CASSNRRTGGYNEQFF
DNA: TGTGCCAGCAGCAACCGTCGGACAGGGGGTTACAATGAGCAGTTCTTC

V: TRBV19
size: .
D: TRBD2
J: TRBJ2-2
CDR3: CASSVEGLAGSGELFF
DNA: TGTGCCAGTAGTGTAGAGGGACTAGCGGGATCCGGGGAGCTGTTTTTT

V: TRBV6-5
size: .
D: TRBD1
J: TRBJ1-2
CDR3: CASTGTGGANGYTF
DNA: TGTGCCAGCACCGGGACAGGGGGCGCGAATGGCTACACCTTC

V: TRBV15
size: once
D: .
J: TRBJ2-7
CDR3: CATSRDKRSSYEQYF
DNA: TGTGCCACCAGCAGAGATAAGCGGAGCTCCTACGAGCAGTACTTC

V: TRBV10-2
size: .
D: .
J: TRBJ2-3
CDR3: CASSERTSTDTQYF
DNA: TGCGCCAGCAGTGAACGGACATCCACAGATACGCAGTATTTT

V: TRBV7-8
size: .
D: .
J: TRBJ2-1
CDR3: CASSFPGNNEQFF
DNA: TGTGCCAGCAGCTTCCCCGGTAACAATGAGCAGTTCTTC

V: TRBV5-1
size: .
D: TRBD2
J: TRBJ2-1
CDR3: CASSLGGSGSFNEQFF
DNA: TGCGCCAGCAGCTTGGGTGGTAGCGGGAGCTTCAATGAGCAGTTCTTC

V: TRBV4-2
size: .
D: .
J: TRBJ2-5
CDR3: CASSQDGRAGETQYF
DNA: TGTGCCAGCAGCCAAGATGGGAGAGCAGGGGAGACCCAGTACTTC

V: TRBV9
size: .
D: .
J: TRBJ2-1
CDR3: CASSLDFQNEQFF
DNA: TGTGCCAGCAGCCTAGACTTCCAGAATGAGCAGTTCTTC

V: TRBV7-2
size: .
D: .
J: TRBJ2-1
CDR3: CASSHGTSNNEQFF
DNA: TGTGCCAGCAGCCACGGGACAAGTAACAATGAGCAGTTCTTC

V: TRBV5-1
size: .
D: TRBD1
J: TRBJ2-7
CDR3: CASSSGQDGAYEQYF
DNA: TGCGCCAGCAGCTCGGGACAGGATGGGGCCTACGAGCAGTACTTC

V: TRBV4-1
size: .
D: .
J: TRBJ2-2
CDR3: CASSQVSQQRGELFF
DNA: TGCGCCAGCAGCCAAGTTTCACAGCAACGCGGGGAGCTGTTTTTT

V: TRBV7-8
size: medium-sized
D: .
J: TRBJ1-1
CDR3: CASSSLGRIEAFF
DNA: TGTGCCAGCAGCTCCCTTGGACGGATTGAAGCTTTCTTT

V: TRBV1
size: .
D: .
J: TRBJ2-1
CDR3: CTSSHQFSGIPYNEQFF
DNA: TGCACCAGCAGCCACCAATTCAGCGGGATCCCCTACAATGAGCAGTTCTTC

V: TRBV5-1
size: .
D: .
J: TRBJ1-4
CDR3: CASSLVGPSDEKLFF
DNA: TGCGCCAGCAGCTTGGTGGGGCCCAGCGATGAAAAACTGTTTTTT

V: TRBV25-1
size: once
D: .
J: TRBJ2-7
CDR3: CASSEPFSYEQYF
DNA: TGTGCCAGCAGTGAACCATTCTCCTACGAGCAGTACTTC

V: TRBV28
size: .
D: TRBD1
J: TRBJ2-7
CDR3: CASSPSGTGYYEQYF
DNA: TGTGCCAGCAGCCCCTCCGGGACAGGGTACTACGAGCAGTACTTC

V: TRBV7-2
size: .
D: TRBD2
J: TRBJ2-7
CDR3: CASSLARTSGVSYEQYF
DNA: TGTGCCAGCAGCTTAGCCCGGACTAGCGGGGTCTCCTACGAGCAGTACTTC

V: TRBV6-1
size: .
D: TRBD2
J: TRBJ2-5
CDR3: CASSEGLAAVYQETQYF
DNA: TGTGCCAGCAGTGAAGGCCTAGCGGCAGTGTACCAAGAGACCCAGTACTTC

V: TRBV6-5
size: .
D: .
J: TRBJ1-2
CDR3: CASVGTLYGYTF
DNA: TGTGCCAGCGTGGGGACCCTTTATGGCTACACCTTC

V: TRBV6-6
size: .
D: TRBD1
J: TRBJ2-2
CDR3: CASSYTGQGTGELFF
DNA: TGTGCCAGCAGTTACACGGGACAGGGCACCGGGGAGCTGTTTTTT

V: TRBV3-1/TRBV3-2
size: .
D: .
J: TRBJ2-7
CDR3: CASSQELSGSEQYF
DNA: TGTGCCAGCAGCCAAGAGCTTTCAGGCTCCGAGCAGTACTTC

V: TRBV6-2/TRBV6-3
size: .
D: .
J: TRBJ1-1
CDR3: CASSYQGNTEAFF
DNA: TGTGCCAGCAGTTACCAGGGGAACACTGAAGCTTTCTTT

V: TRBV7-2
size: .
D: TRBD1
J: TRBJ1-2
CDR3: CASSADGDRGMENGYTF
DNA: TGTGCCAGCAGCGCCGACGGAGACAGGGGAATGGAGAATGGCTACACCTTC

V: TRBV19
size: .
D: .
J: TRBJ2-7
CDR3: CASSIEGRSYEQYF
DNA: TGTGCCAGTAGTATTGAAGGGCGCTCCTACGAGCAGTACTTC

V: TRBV5-8
size: .
D: .
J: TRBJ2-1
CDR3: CASSLEPWDEQFF
DNA: TGTGCCAGCAGCTTGGAACCGTGGGATGAGCAGTTCTTC

V: TRBV5-4
size: .
D: TRBD1
J: TRBJ2-1
CDR3: CASSLGAGGISYNEQFF
DNA: TGTGCCAGCAGCTTGGGAGCAGGGGGCATTTCCTACAATGAGCAGTTCTTC

V: TRBV6-2/TRBV6-3
size: .
D: .
J: TRBJ1-2
CDR3: CASSYTQGDGYTF
DNA: TGTGCCAGCAGTTACACACAGGGAGACGGCTACACCTTC

V: TRBV2
size: .
D: TRBD1
J: TRBJ2-7
CDR3: CASIRDRANEQYF
DNA: TGTGCCAGCATCAGAGACAGGGCAAACGAGCAGTACTTC

V: TRBV6-5
size: .
D: .
J: TRBJ1-2
CDR3: CASSYSGRGSSYTF
DNA: TGTGCCAGCAGTTACTCGGGCAGGGGATCTAGCTACACCTTC

V: TRBV7-9
size: .
D: TRBD1
J: TRBJ1-2
CDR3: CASTNLGATGPGYTF
DNA: TGTGCCAGCACCAATTTGGGGGCGACAGGGCCTGGCTACACCTTC

V: TRBV2
size: .
D: TRBD2
J: TRBJ2-7
CDR3: CASRLAATYEQYF
DNA: TGTGCCAGCAGACTAGCGGCAACCTACGAGCAGTACTTC

V: TRBV19
size: .
D: .
J: TRBJ1-5
CDR3: CASSIDQGAARDQPQHF
DNA: TGTGCCAGTAGTATAGATCAAGGGGCAGCCCGGGATCAGCCCCAGCATTTT

V: TRBV28
size: .
D: TRBD1
J: TRBJ1-5
CDR3: CASSPDRGPNQPQHF
DNA: TGTGCCAGCAGCCCAGACAGGGGCCCCAATCAGCCCCAGCATTTT

V: TRBV7-9
size: few
D: TRBD1
J: TRBJ2-3
CDR3: CASSLVQGARTDTQYF
DNA: TGTGCCAGCAGCTTAGTGCAGGGGGCGAGGACAGATACGCAGTATTTT

V: TRBV30
size: .
D: .
J: TRBJ1-6
CDR3: CAWSVQGANSPLHF
DNA: TGTGCCTGGAGTGTACAAGGGGCGAATTCACCCCTCCACTTT

V: TRBV3-1/TRBV3-2
size: .
D: TRBD1
J: TRBJ2-4
CDR3: CASSQGRTGIKNIQYF
DNA: TGTGCCAGCAGCCAAGGGAGGACAGGGATAAAAAACATTCAGTACTTC

V: TRBV5-5
size: .
D: .
J: TRBJ2-3
CDR3: CASSLAYQFGTDTQYF
DNA: TGTGCCAGCAGCTTGGCCTATCAATTCGGGACAGATACGCAGTATTTT

V: TRBV29-1
size: .
D: .
J: TRBJ2-5
CDR3: CSVALGETQYF
DNA: TGCAGCGTTGCGTTGGGGGAGACCCAGTACTTC

V: TRBV24-1
size: .
D: .
J: TRBJ2-3
CDR3: CATSGGFTDTQYF
DNA: TGTGCCACCAGTGGAGGGTTCACAGATACGCAGTATTTT

V: TRBV18
size: .
D: .
J: TRBJ1-1
CDR3: CASSPGVNTEAFF
DNA: TGTGCCAGCTCACCAGGAGTGAACACTGAAGCTTTCTTT

V: TRBV18
size: .
D: TRBD1
J: TRBJ1-2
CDR3: CASSPPGQENYGYTF
DNA: TGTGCCAGCTCACCACCGGGACAGGAAAACTATGGCTACACCTTC

V: TRBV30
size: .
D: .
J: TRBJ2-3
CDR3: CAWSRAVEDTQYF
DNA: TGTGCCTGGAGTCGGGCAGTGGAAGATACGCAGTATTTT

V: TRBV29-1
size: .
D: .
J: TRBJ1-2
CDR3: CSVEGAGTAYGYTF
DNA: TGCAGCGTTGAAGGGGCAGGGACGGCCTATGGCTACACCTTC

V: TRBV18
size: few
D: .
J: TRBJ2-1
CDR3: CASSPRGQRAGFDNEQFF
DNA: TGTGCCAGCTCACCACGGGGACAGCGGGCGGGTTTTGATAATGAGCAGTTCTTC